A selection of T cell receptor beta chains follows, all from one sample in a study of cytotoxic CD8 clonotypes in ibrutinib-treated CLL. The protocol was immunoSEQ multiplex PCR, while the TCRdb copy is restricted to in-frame clones and leaves out a portion. The table has around 140,000 clones, 75% to 90% seen once; the top ten hold about 2%. This sample comprised PBMCs, obtained after 24 months of ibrutinib treatment. These receptors originate from a human donor with chronic lymphocytic leukemia. The conserved cysteine and the conserved F or W are not part of the CDR3 here. The D gene is left open where the match is weak.

D gene,V gene,CDR3 protein
.,TRBV2,ASGKDGSNQPQH
TRBD1,TRBV4-3,ASSNEQGVTYEQY
.,TRBV11-2,ASSLPRLGLGTQY
TRBD2,TRBV30,AWAAGGDTQY
TRBD1,TRBV6-1,ASSGRRGQGEKLF
.,TRBV2,ASSEVLAESYEQY
TRBD1,TRBV27,ASSLFTGGASGANVLT
TRBD1,TRBV4-2,ASSPQTGGNQPQH
.,TRBV5-6,ASRIGLETQY
TRBD2,TRBV19,ASGLVYNEQF